Listed below are T cell receptor beta chains from one sample, sequenced in a study of CD8 T cells in Susac syndrome. One entry per CDR3 protein results from TCRdb running MiXCR on the immunoSEQ multiplex PCR reads. The sample lists approximately 140,000 distinct CDR3 sequences, approximately 95% seen once, with 0.27% in the top ten. Sequencing was carried out using CD8+ T cells from PBMCs. The receptors originated from a human donor in good health. Both conserved end residues are part of each CDR3. Each record gives: clone size, D gene, J gene, V gene, CDR3 DNA, CDR3 protein. D genes are given only for firm matches. Expanded clones get a size class; other rows say once, few or many, or leave the size out.

. TRBD2 TRBJ2-5 TRBV4-3 TGCGCCAGCAGCCAAGATGAACCAGCGGGACGTGTCCAAGAGACCCAGTACTTC CASSQDEPAGRVQETQYF
. TRBD2 TRBJ2-7 TRBV29-1 TGCAGCGTTCTCCTAGCGGAGGAATACGAGCAGTACTTC CSVLLAEEYEQYF
. TRBD1 TRBJ2-7 TRBV23-1 TGCGCCAGCAGTCAGTCCGGGACAGGGGGCGAGCAGTACTTC CASSQSGTGGEQYF
. . TRBJ1-5 TRBV2 TGTGCCAGCAGTGAGCCTCCCAGCAATCAGCCCCAGCATTTT CASSEPPSNQPQHF
once . TRBJ1-2 TRBV4-2 TGTGCCAGCAGCCAAGCGTCCCTTCGAGGCTACACCTTC CASSQASLRGYTF
. TRBD1 TRBJ2-1 TRBV25-1 TGTGCCAGCAGTGTCGGGACAGGGGAGTTCTTC CASSVGTGEFF
. . TRBJ2-7 TRBV28 TGTGCCAGCAGTTCCCCCCGGAGAACTCTGGACGAGCAGTACTTC CASSSPRRTLDEQYF
. . TRBJ2-2 TRBV27 TGTGCCAGCAGTCCCCTCACTAGAGTAGGTCCCGGGGAGCTGTTTTTT CASSPLTRVGPGELFF
. . TRBJ2-5 TRBV27 TGTGCCAGCAGTCTCGGGGTACAAGAGACCCAGTACTTC CASSLGVQETQYF
. TRBD2 TRBJ2-7 TRBV4-2 TGTGCCAGCAGCCAAGAAGCGGTAGCGGGAGACTACGAGCAGTACTTC CASSQEAVAGDYEQYF
. . TRBJ1-2 TRBV12-3/TRBV12-4 TGTGCCAGCAGCCCCGGGCCCTATAACTATGGCTACACCTTC CASSPGPYNYGYTF
few TRBD2 TRBJ2-7 TRBV20-1 TGCAGCCCACTAGCGGGGCTTTACGAGCAGTACTTC CSPLAGLYEQYF
. . TRBJ1-1 TRBV29-1 TGCAGCGTTGAAGTGGTGGTTGGGCAGATTAACACTGAAGCTTTCTTT CSVEVVVGQINTEAFF
. TRBD1 TRBJ1-2 TRBV27 TGTGCCAGCAGCCCTCGGACAGGGAATGGCTACACCTTC CASSPRTGNGYTF
. . TRBJ1-1 TRBV13 TGTGCCAGCAAAGGAGGCCCCACAACCGGTGAAGCTTTCTTT CASKGGPTTGEAFF
. . TRBJ2-7 TRBV28 TGTGCCAGCAGTTTACTCAACTACGAGCAGTACTTC CASSLLNYEQYF
. TRBD1 TRBJ1-2 TRBV27 TGTGCCAGCAGTCCTGGGACAGGGTTCCGTGGCTACACCTTC CASSPGTGFRGYTF
. . TRBJ1-4 TRBV9 TGTGCCAGCAGCCCGGGGGGGAAGGATGAAAAACTGTTTTTT CASSPGGKDEKLFF
. TRBD2 TRBJ2-2 TRBV27 TGTGCCAGCAGTTTATCAATGACTAGCGGGAACACCGGGGAGCTGTTTTTT CASSLSMTSGNTGELFF
. TRBD2 TRBJ2-1 TRBV27 TGTGCCAGCAGTTCGGGGACTAGCGGGAGGGTTAGGTATGAGCAGTTCTTC CASSSGTSGRVRYEQFF
. TRBD2 TRBJ2-5 TRBV27 TGTGCCAGCAGTTTTGTACTAGCGGGAGAAGAGACCCAGTACTTC CASSFVLAGEETQYF
. . TRBJ2-3 TRBV9 TGTGCCAGCAGCGTAGGGGTAACCAACACAGATACGCAGTATTTT CASSVGVTNTDTQYF
. TRBD2 TRBJ2-1 TRBV9 TGTGCCAGCAGCGTAGAAGGGCTAGCGGGAGTTTATTACAATGAGCAGTTCTTC CASSVEGLAGVYYNEQFF
. . TRBJ1-4 TRBV14 TGTGCCAGCAGCCAACGACATTCCCCTAATGAAAAACTGTTTTTT CASSQRHSPNEKLFF
. TRBD1 TRBJ2-1 TRBV4-3 TGCGCCAGCAGCCAAGCTATAGGGACAGTCTACAATGAGCAGTTCTTC CASSQAIGTVYNEQFF
. TRBD1 TRBJ2-1 TRBV27 TGTGCCAGCAGTCCACGGGACAGGCGAGACAATGAGCAGTTCTTC CASSPRDRRDNEQFF
. TRBD2 TRBJ2-3 TRBV20-1 TGCAGTGCTCCGACCGAAACAAATAGCGGGAGGCCAGATACGCAGTATTTT CSAPTETNSGRPDTQYF
. . TRBJ2-1 TRBV29-1 TGCAGCGTTGTACCGGGCAACCCTAGCTCCTACAATGAGCAGTTCTTC CSVVPGNPSSYNEQFF
. TRBD2 TRBJ2-1 TRBV29-1 TGCAGCGTCGTACCGGGACTAGCGGGAGAATCGAATGAGCAGTTCTTC CSVVPGLAGESNEQFF
once . TRBJ2-7 TRBV14 TGTGCCAGCAGCCTCGGACTGGAAACCTACGAGCAGTACTTC CASSLGLETYEQYF
. . TRBJ2-5 TRBV28 TGTGCCAGCAGTTTAATCAGGGAGCAAGAGACCCAGTACTTC CASSLIREQETQYF
. . TRBJ2-1 TRBV4-3 TGCGCCAGCAGCCAACAACTTACGCAGAATGAGCAGTTCTTC CASSQQLTQNEQFF
. TRBD2 TRBJ2-1 TRBV12-3/TRBV12-4 TGTGCCAGCAGCCAATGGGCGGGAGGGTTAGACATCAATGAGCAGTTCTTC CASSQWAGGLDINEQFF
. . TRBJ2-1 TRBV7-9 TGTGCCAGCAGCTTAGACGGGTTATACAATGAGCAGTTCTTC CASSLDGLYNEQFF
once TRBD1 TRBJ2-3 TRBV7-9 TGTGCCAGCAGCACCTGGGGGACAGGGGAAGGAGATACGCAGTATTTT CASSTWGTGEGDTQYF
. . TRBJ1-2 TRBV25-1 TGTGCCAGCAGGGGTGGCTATGGCTACACCTTC CASRGGYGYTF
. . TRBJ2-7 TRBV7-9 TGTGCCAGCAGGGCAGGGAGTACGCACGAGCAGTACTTC CASRAGSTHEQYF
. TRBD1 TRBJ2-7 TRBV20-1 TGCAGTGCTTATATAGGGACAGCCTCCTACGAGCAGTACTTC CSAYIGTASYEQYF
. . TRBJ1-2 TRBV11-2 TGTGCCAGCACCGACCGGGCCTATGGCTACACCTTC CASTDRAYGYTF
. . TRBJ2-2 TRBV20-1 TGCAGTGCTAAATCAGGGGAGCTGTTTTTT CSAKSGELFF
. . TRBJ2-7 TRBV12-5 TGTGCTAGTGGCTTCAACTACGAGCAGTACTTC CASGFNYEQYF
. TRBD2 TRBJ2-1 TRBV4-2 TGTGCCAGCAGCCAACTAGCGGGAGGCGGTAATGAGCAGTTCTTC CASSQLAGGGNEQFF
. . TRBJ2-7 TRBV12-3/TRBV12-4 TGTGCCAGCAGTGAAATTGGCTCCTACGAGCAGTACTTC CASSEIGSYEQYF